The clone carrying this T cell receptor (beta chain) was seen at least ten times. Its antigen is undetermined. The ends were cut back, 0 bases at V and 5 bases at J, with 11 bases in the middle. The CDR3 has 14 amino acids. Germline CDR1 and CDR2: SGHRS and YFSETQ. 5'RACE primed from the constant segment yielded TCR alpha and TCR beta cDNA libraries bearing sample barcodes and UMIs. TCRdb reprocessed the 5' RACE reads with MiXCR, giving one entry per CDR3 protein. The table shows 280,000 or so distinct CDR3 sequences, with approximately 8.4% occurring only once. These data are taken from a study of T-cell memory formation after mild COVID-19. Looking at the study overall: TCR clustering was largely donor specific.

Findings and caveats of the study: Among contracting clones, CD4+ were mainly CM/EM and CD8+ enriched in EMRA. That cross-reactive memory joined was suggested by some responding clones appearing in pre-infection memory.

The sequence derives from a man younger than 35 who had mild COVID-19 (a few samples of this study predate the infection). Cell type and time point are not known. What was sequenced was PBMCs or a T cell subset sorted from them (not recorded which). The genes are TRBV5-1 and TRBJ2-5; D possibly corresponds to TRBD2 (6 bases). CDR3 coding DNA: TGCGCCAGCAGCTTGGATGGAGGGGTCGAGACCCAGTACTTC. It yields the protein CASSLDGGVETQYF.